Listed below are T cell receptor beta chains from one sample, sequenced in a study of T cell responses to AZD1222 COVID-19 vaccine. Profiling relied on immunoSEQ multiplex PCR, and the TCRdb table lists in-frame clones only, not all of them. In the table there are roughly 200,000 clones, roughly nine tenths of which are singletons. Here the sequenced sample was peripheral blood, taken 28 days after the second AZD1222 dose. These receptor sequences come from an adult who received the AZD1222 COVID-19 vaccine. Both conserved end residues are part of each CDR3. Each record gives: V gene, D gene, J gene, clone size, CDR3 DNA, CDR3 protein. D genes are given only for firm matches. Size tells how often a clone was seen (once, few, many) or the class of an expanded clone, and some rows leave it out.

TRBV6-5	.	TRBJ1-1	.	TGTGCCAGCAGTTACGGGAGACGGAACACTGAAGCTTTCTTT	CASSYGRRNTEAFF
TRBV18	.	TRBJ1-5	.	TGTGCCAGCTCCACAAGCGCAGATAGCAATCAGCCCCAGCATTTT	CASSTSADSNQPQHF
TRBV19	TRBD2	TRBJ2-7	.	TGTGCCAGTAGTGAAGCGGGAGCATCCTACGAGCAGTACTTC	CASSEAGASYEQYF
TRBV4-1	.	TRBJ2-5	.	TGCGCCAGCAGCCCTGAGCCACAGCGAGAGACCCAGTACTTC	CASSPEPQRETQYF
TRBV19	.	TRBJ2-5	.	TGTGCCAGTAGTAGTAGTGGGGGCCAAGAGACCCAGTACTTC	CASSSSGGQETQYF
TRBV6-5	TRBD2	TRBJ2-7	.	TGTGCCAGCAGTTACACCCTAGCGGGAGGCCCCTACGAGCAGTACTTC	CASSYTLAGGPYEQYF
TRBV3-1/TRBV3-2	TRBD2	TRBJ2-5	.	TGTGCCAGCAGCCAAGCCGGGGGGAAAGAGACCCAGTACTTC	CASSQAGGKETQYF
TRBV24-1	TRBD1	TRBJ1-2	.	TGTGCCACCAGTGATTTTCGGCAGGGGGTCTATGGCTACACCTTC	CATSDFRQGVYGYTF
TRBV9	.	TRBJ1-6	.	TGTGCCAGCAGGGGGGACGGGAATTCACCCCTCCACTTT	CASRGDGNSPLHF
TRBV28	.	TRBJ1-5	.	TGTGCCAGCAGTTTCTTTAAGGGGGGCGGACAGCCCCAGCATTTT	CASSFFKGGGQPQHF
TRBV28	.	TRBJ1-2	.	TGTGCCAGCAGGGAGCCGGGGGGGATGGAATATGGCTACACCTTC	CASREPGGMEYGYTF
TRBV3-1/TRBV3-2	TRBD1	TRBJ1-3	.	TGTGCCAGCAGCCAAGGGATACAGGGGCATGAATATTTT	CASSQGIQGHEYF
TRBV4-1	.	TRBJ2-3	.	TGCGCCAGCAGCCAAGCAGGCACAGATACGCAGTATTTT	CASSQAGTDTQYF
TRBV19	.	TRBJ2-5	.	TGTGCCAGAGCGTCGAGTGGGACCCAGTACTTC	CARASSGTQYF
TRBV5-1	.	TRBJ2-1	.	TGCGCCAGCAAGCTAGCCACCTACAATGAGCAGTTCTTC	CASKLATYNEQFF
TRBV7-8	TRBD1	TRBJ2-2	few	TGTGCCAGCAGCTTAGATCCCGGGACAGGGAGAACCGGGGAGCTGTTTTTT	CASSLDPGTGRTGELFF
TRBV30	TRBD1	TRBJ1-2	.	TGTGCCTGGAGTGTACAGGGGGCCGGGGATGGCTACACCTTC	CAWSVQGAGDGYTF
TRBV15	.	TRBJ2-7	.	TGTGCCACCAGTGCCGTTTTTGTCTCCTACGAGCAGTACTTC	CATSAVFVSYEQYF
TRBV3-1/TRBV3-2	.	TRBJ1-1	.	TGTGCCAGCAGCCAAGTCTCGGGGTTGTCTGAAGCTTTCTTT	CASSQVSGLSEAFF
TRBV5-1	.	TRBJ2-5	.	TGCGCCAGCAGCTTGGCTGGAGGGGGGCAAGAGACCCAGTACTTC	CASSLAGGGQETQYF
TRBV5-5	.	TRBJ2-5	.	TGTGCCAGCAGCTTGGCCGCGAGAGAGACCCAGTACTTC	CASSLAARETQYF
TRBV4-1	.	TRBJ2-7	.	TGCGCCAGCAGCCAACTACAACAGGCCCGGTCCGGTCGGGGCGAGCAGTACTTC	CASSQLQQARSGRGEQYF
TRBV3-1/TRBV3-2	TRBD2	TRBJ2-2	.	TGTGCCAGCAGTCAAGAGGCTATTGACGGGGGAGGGCCTTCCGGGGAGCTGTTTTTT	CASSQEAIDGGGPSGELFF
TRBV11-3	.	TRBJ1-3	.	TGTGCCAGCAGCTTAGTGGCAGCTGGAAACACCATATATTTT	CASSLVAAGNTIYF
TRBV4-3	.	TRBJ2-1	.	TGCGCCAGCAGCCAAAACCCCAGCTCCTACAATGAGCAGTTCTTC	CASSQNPSSYNEQFF
TRBV7-2	TRBD2	TRBJ2-3	.	TGTGCCAGCATCCATAGCGGGGAAGATACGCAGTATTTT	CASIHSGEDTQYF
TRBV5-4	.	TRBJ1-6	.	TGTGCCAGCAGCTTGACAGGCGACTTTAATTCACCCCTCCACTTT	CASSLTGDFNSPLHF
TRBV11-2	.	TRBJ1-2	.	TGTGCCAGCAGCTTGGCAGGGAAGCTTACGTATGGCTACACCTTC	CASSLAGKLTYGYTF
TRBV15	.	TRBJ2-7	.	TGTGCCACCAGCGGCCGGGCCTCTTACGAGCAGTACTTC	CATSGRASYEQYF
TRBV4-3	TRBD1	TRBJ2-7	.	TGCGCCAGCAGCCAAGATCGCGGACAGGGATCCTACGAGCAGTACTTC	CASSQDRGQGSYEQYF
TRBV29-1	TRBD2	TRBJ2-7	.	TGCAGCGTCAGACTAGCGGATGACTACGAGCAGTACTTC	CSVRLADDYEQYF
TRBV10-3	.	TRBJ2-5	once	TGTGCCATCAGTGAGTCGATGGCCCAGGCCGACCACTTC	CAISESMAQADHF
TRBV7-8	.	TRBJ1-6	.	TGTGCCAGCAGCTTCCTCGGGGATTCACCCCTCCACTTT	CASSFLGDSPLHF
TRBV7-2	.	TRBJ2-3	once	TGTGCCAGCAGCTTAAGGGAGCAGAGACTCGGCACAGATACGCAGTATTTT	CASSLREQRLGTDTQYF
TRBV18	.	TRBJ1-1	.	TGTGCCAGCTCACTCTTCGGGAACACTGAAGCTTTCTTT	CASSLFGNTEAFF
TRBV24-1	.	TRBJ2-3	once	TGTGCCACCAGTGATTCGTTGGGTACGCAGTATTTT	CATSDSLGTQYF
TRBV6-5	.	TRBJ1-2	.	TGTGCCAGCAGTTACTCCCAGGGTATCGGCTACACCTTC	CASSYSQGIGYTF
TRBV11-3	TRBD2	TRBJ2-7	once	TGTGCCAGCAGCTTACGTAGCGGGAGAGACGAGCAGTACTTC	CASSLRSGRDEQYF
TRBV7-3	TRBD2	TRBJ2-1	.	TGTGCCAGCAGCTTTGGGGGGGCCTACAATGAGCAGTTCTTC	CASSFGGAYNEQFF
TRBV28	TRBD2	TRBJ2-1	.	TGTGCCAGCAGTTTAGCGGGAGGGCCGGCCAATGAGCAGTTCTTC	CASSLAGGPANEQFF
TRBV2	TRBD2	TRBJ2-3	once	TGTGCCAGCAGGGGGCGGGGAGGGGTCCCAGATACGCAGTATTTT	CASRGRGGVPDTQYF
TRBV12-3/TRBV12-4	.	TRBJ1-1	few	TGTGCCAGCAGACCCCGGGGGGGCACTGAAGCTTTCTTT	CASRPRGGTEAFF
TRBV9	TRBD2	TRBJ2-1	.	TGTGCCAGCAGCGTAAGCGGGAGGGCCGTTGAGCAGTTCTTC	CASSVSGRAVEQFF
TRBV6-5	.	TRBJ1-2	.	TGTGCCGCAAAGGGGGGGAACTATGGCTACACCTTC	CAAKGGNYGYTF
TRBV14	TRBD2	TRBJ2-1	.	TGTGCCAGCAGCCGATGGGGACTAGCCAAGGGGAATGAGCAGTTCTTC	CASSRWGLAKGNEQFF
TRBV10-3	.	TRBJ2-2	.	TGTGCCATCAGAGCCCAACCCAACACCGGGGAGCTGTTTTTT	CAIRAQPNTGELFF
TRBV7-2	.	TRBJ1-5	.	TGTGCCAGCAGCTTGCAGTCAGGCCCCAATCAGCCCCAGCATTTT	CASSLQSGPNQPQHF
TRBV13	.	TRBJ2-7	.	TGTGCCAGCAGCTTTAACGGAGGGCCGACCTACGAGCAGTACTTC	CASSFNGGPTYEQYF
TRBV2	.	TRBJ1-1	.	TGTGCCAGCAGTGAAGTGAGCAGGAACACTGAAGCTTTCTTT	CASSEVSRNTEAFF
TRBV21-1	.	TRBJ2-1	.	TGTGCCAGCAGCAAAGAGCTTGGGGGACAGTACAATGAGCAGTTCTTC	CASSKELGGQYNEQFF
TRBV10-3	.	TRBJ1-2	.	TGTGCCATCAGTGAAGGAAATGGCTACACCTTC	CAISEGNGYTF
TRBV5-3	.	TRBJ1-2	once	TGTGCCAGAAGCGCGGAGGGTGAGGAGGACTATGGCTACACCTTC	CARSAEGEEDYGYTF
TRBV7-2	.	TRBJ1-2	.	TGTGCCAGCAGCTTCGACCGCTTCTATGGCTACACCTTC	CASSFDRFYGYTF
TRBV7-9	.	TRBJ2-1	.	TGTGCCAGCTTAGGGGGGTTCTACAATGAGCAGTTCTTC	CASLGGFYNEQFF